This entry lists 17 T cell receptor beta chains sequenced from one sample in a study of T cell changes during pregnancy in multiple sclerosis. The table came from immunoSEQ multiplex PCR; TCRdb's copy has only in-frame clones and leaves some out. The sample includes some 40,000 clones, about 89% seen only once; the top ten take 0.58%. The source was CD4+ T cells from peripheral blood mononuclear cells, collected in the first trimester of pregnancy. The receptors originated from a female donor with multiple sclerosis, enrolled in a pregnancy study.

CDR3: CASRRQGPNTEAFF. DNA for the CDR3: TGTGCCAGCCGTAGACAGGGGCCTAACACTGAAGCTTTCTTT. The genes are TRBV27 and TRBJ1-1; 8 nucleotides align to TRBD1. The CDR3 contains 14 residues. V lost 8 bases and J lost 2; bases outside the gene matches: 7. CDR1 and CDR2 from the germline V gene are MNHEY and SMNVEV (reference sequence).

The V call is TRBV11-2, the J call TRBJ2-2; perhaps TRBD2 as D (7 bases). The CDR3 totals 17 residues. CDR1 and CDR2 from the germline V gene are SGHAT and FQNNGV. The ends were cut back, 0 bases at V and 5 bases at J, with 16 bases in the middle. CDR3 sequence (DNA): TGTGCCAGCAGCTTAGAACGGGGGGCCCCATTTACCGGGGAGCTGTTTTTT. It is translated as CASSLERGAPFTGELFF.

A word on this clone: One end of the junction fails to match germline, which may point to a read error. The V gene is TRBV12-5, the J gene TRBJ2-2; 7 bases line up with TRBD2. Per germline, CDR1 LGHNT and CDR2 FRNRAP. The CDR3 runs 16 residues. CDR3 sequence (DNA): TGTGCTAGTGCTTTGATAGCGGGTCCTAACACCGGGGAGCTGTTTTTT. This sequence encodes CASALIAGPNTGELFF.

The CDR3 spells CASSLGQGPDNEQFF. The CDR3, as DNA: TGTGCCAGCAGCTTGGGACAGGGCCCCGACAATGAGCAGTTCTTC. V and J are TRBV11-2 and TRBJ2-1; TRBD1 agrees at 9 bases. V shed 3 bases, J shed 5 bases, and the junction held 5 bases outside the gene matches. CDR1 is SGHAT and CDR2 is FQNNGV in the germline V gene. The CDR3 runs to 15 residues.

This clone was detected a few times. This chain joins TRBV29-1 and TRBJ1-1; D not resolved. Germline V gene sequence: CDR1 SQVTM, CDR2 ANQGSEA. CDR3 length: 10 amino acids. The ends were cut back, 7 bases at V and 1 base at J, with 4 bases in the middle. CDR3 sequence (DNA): TGCAGCGCGGGGAACACTGAAGCTTTCTTT. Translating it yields CSAGNTEAFF.

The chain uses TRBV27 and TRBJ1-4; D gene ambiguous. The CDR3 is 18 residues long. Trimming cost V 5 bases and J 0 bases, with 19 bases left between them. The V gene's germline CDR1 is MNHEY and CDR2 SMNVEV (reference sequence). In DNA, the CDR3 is TGTGCCAGCAGTCCCCTAGGGAGGGCCCTTGCAACTAATGAAAAACTGTTTTTT. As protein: CASSPLGRALATNEKLFF.

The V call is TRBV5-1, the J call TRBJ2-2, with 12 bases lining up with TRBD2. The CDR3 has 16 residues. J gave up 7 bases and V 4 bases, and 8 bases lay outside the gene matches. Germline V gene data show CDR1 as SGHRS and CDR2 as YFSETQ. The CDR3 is CASSIRLAGAVGELFF. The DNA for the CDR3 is TGCGCCAGCAGCATCAGACTAGCGGGAGCGGTCGGGGAGCTGTTTTTT.

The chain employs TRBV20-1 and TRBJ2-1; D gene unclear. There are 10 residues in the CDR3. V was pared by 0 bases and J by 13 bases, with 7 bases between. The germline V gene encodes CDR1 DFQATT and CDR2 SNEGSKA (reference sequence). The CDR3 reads CSARDAVQFF. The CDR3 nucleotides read TGCAGTGCTAGAGATGCGGTCCAGTTCTTC.

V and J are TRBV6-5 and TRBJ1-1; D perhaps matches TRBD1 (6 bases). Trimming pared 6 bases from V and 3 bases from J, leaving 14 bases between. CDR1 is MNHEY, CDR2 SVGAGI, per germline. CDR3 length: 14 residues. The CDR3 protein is CASSSTGWYTEAFF. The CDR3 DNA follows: TGTGCCAGCAGCTCCACAGGGTGGTACACTGAAGCTTTCTTT.

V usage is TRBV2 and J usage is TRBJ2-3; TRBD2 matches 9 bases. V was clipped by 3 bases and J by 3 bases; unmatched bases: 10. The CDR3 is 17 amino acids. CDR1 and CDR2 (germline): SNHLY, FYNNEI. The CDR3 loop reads CASSDFLASGNTDTQYF. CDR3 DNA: TGTGCCAGCAGTGATTTTTTGGCTAGCGGGAATACAGATACGCAGTATTTT.

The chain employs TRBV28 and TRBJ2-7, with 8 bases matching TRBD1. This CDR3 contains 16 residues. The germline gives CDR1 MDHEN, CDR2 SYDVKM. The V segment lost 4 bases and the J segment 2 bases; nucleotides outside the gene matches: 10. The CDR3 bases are TGTGCCAGCAGTTCCTCTGGGACAGGATTACCCTACGAGCAGTACTTC. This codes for CASSSSGTGLPYEQYF.

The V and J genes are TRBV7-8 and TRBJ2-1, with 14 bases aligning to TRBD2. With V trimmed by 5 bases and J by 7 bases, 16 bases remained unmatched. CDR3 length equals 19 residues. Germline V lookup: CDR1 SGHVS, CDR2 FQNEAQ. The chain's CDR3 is CASSAYPRPGLAGGNEQFF. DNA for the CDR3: TGTGCCAGCAGCGCTTACCCGCGCCCCGGACTAGCGGGAGGTAATGAGCAGTTCTTC.

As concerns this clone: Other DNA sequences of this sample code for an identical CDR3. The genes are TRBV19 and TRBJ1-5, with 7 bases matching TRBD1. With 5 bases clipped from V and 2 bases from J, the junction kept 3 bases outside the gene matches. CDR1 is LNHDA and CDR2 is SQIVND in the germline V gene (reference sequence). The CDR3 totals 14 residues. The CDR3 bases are TGTGCCAGTAGTCCTCAGGGGGGCAATCAGCCCCAGCATTTT. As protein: CASSPQGGNQPQHF. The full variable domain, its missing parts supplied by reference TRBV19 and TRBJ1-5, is DGGITQSPKYLFRKEGQNVTLSCEQNLNHDAMYWYRQDPGQGLRLIYYSQIVNDFQKGDIAEGYSVSREKKESFPLTVTSAQKNPTAFYLCASSPQGGNQPQHFGDGTRLSIL.

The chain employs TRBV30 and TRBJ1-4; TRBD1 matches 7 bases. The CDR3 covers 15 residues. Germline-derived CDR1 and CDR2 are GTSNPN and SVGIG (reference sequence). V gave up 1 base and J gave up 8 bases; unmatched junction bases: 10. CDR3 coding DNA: TGTGCCTGGAGTGGCGACCAGGGGGTTGGGGAAAAACTGTTTTTT. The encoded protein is CAWSGDQGVGEKLFF. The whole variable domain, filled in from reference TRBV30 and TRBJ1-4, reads SQTIHQWPATLVQPVGSPLSLECTVEGTSNPNLYWYRQAAGRGLQLLFYSVGIGQISSEVPQNLSASRPQDRQFILSSKKLLLSDSGFYLCAWSGDQGVGEKLFFGSGTQLSVL.

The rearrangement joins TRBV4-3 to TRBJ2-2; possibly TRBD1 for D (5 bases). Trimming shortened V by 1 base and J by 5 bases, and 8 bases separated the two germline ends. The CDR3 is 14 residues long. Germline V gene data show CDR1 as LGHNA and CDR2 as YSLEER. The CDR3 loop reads CASSQGRVTGELFF. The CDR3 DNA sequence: TGCGCCAGCAGCCAAGGCAGGGTAACCGGGGAGCTGTTTTTT.

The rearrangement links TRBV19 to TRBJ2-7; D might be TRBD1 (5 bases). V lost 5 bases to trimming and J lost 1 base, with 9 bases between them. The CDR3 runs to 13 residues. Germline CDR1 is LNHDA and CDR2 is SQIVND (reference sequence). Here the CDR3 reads CASSVDSSYEQYF. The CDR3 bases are TGTGCCAGTAGTGTCGACAGTTCCTACGAGCAGTACTTC.

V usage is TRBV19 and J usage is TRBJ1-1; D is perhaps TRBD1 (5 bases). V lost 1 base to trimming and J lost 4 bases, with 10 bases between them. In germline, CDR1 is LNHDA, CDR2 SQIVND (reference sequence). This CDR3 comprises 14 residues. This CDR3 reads CASSIGRRGTEAFF. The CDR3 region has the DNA TGTGCCAGTAGTATAGGGCGGAGGGGCACTGAAGCTTTCTTT.